This TCR beta chain is drawn from a study of CD8+CD57+ T cells in acquired aplastic anemia. Overall study findings and caveats: Patients showed no significant difference from controls in CD8+ Simpson's diversity. Patients and controls shared twenty-nine CD8+ CDR3 sequences.

Previously, flow cytometry had revealed CD8+CD57+ cell expansion in the patients chosen for sequencing. The germline V gene encodes CDR1 LGHDT and CDR2 YNNKEL (reference sequence). This CDR3 is built from 15 residues. Trimming took 4 bases from V and 6 from J, leaving 15 bases between them. Investigators profiled TCR beta VDJ and CDR3 from genomic DNA template. One entry per CDR3 protein results from TCRdb running MiXCR on the reads. The repertoire holds about 120,000 distinct CDR3 sequences, with almost 40% as singletons. This clonotype was seen at least ten times. Its antigen is not known. The chain has TRBV3-1 and TRBJ2-2; D gene unclear. Specimen: sorted CD4+, CD8+, or CD8+CD57+ T cells (not recorded which) from PBMCs. The TCR sequence derives from a human donor with aplastic anemia. CDR3 residues: CASSRDEGLAGELFF. DNA of the CDR3: TGTGCCAGCAGCCGAGACGAAGGGTTGGCCGGGGAGCTGTTTTTT. Full variable domain (missing parts from reference TRBV3-1 and TRBJ2-2): DTAVSQTPKYLVTQMGNDKSIKCEQNLGHDTMYWYKQDSKKFLKIMFSYNNKELIINETVPNRFSPKSPDKAHLNLHINSLELGDSAVYFCASSRDEGLAGELFFGEGSRLTVL.